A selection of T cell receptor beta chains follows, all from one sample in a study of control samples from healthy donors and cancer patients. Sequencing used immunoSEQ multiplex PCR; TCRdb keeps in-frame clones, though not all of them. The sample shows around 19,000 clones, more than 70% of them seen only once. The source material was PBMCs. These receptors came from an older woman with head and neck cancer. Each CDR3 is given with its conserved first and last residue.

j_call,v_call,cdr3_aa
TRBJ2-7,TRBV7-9,CASSWTGGGEQYF
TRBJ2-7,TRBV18,CASSPEGQGPYEQYF
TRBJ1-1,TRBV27,CASSRYRADTEAFF
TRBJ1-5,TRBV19,CASSMDGPNQPQHF
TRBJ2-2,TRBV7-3,CASSLRGNRLGLADDTGELFF
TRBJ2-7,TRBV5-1,CASSLAALGRSGYEQYF
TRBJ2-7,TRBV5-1,CASSLGIAGGPRQYF
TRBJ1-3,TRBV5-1,CASSMPGQRNTIYF
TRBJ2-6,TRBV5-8,CATSPRIPNVLTF
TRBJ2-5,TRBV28,CASSRWEDQETQYF
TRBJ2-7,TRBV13,CASSFAGVNEQYF
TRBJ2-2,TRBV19,CASSIPDSRGTGELFF
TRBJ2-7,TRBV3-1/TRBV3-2,CASSPKGQVGNEQYF
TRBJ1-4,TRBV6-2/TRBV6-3,CASSSGETNEKLFF
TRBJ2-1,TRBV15,CATSVKRDKVYNEQFF
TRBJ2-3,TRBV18,CASSPSGHRDTQYF
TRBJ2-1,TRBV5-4,CASSLDKSSYNEQFF